This T cell receptor beta chain derives from a study of blood T cell repertoires in COVID-19. Assay used: immunoSEQ multiplex PCR; TCRdb lists only in-frame clones, some missing. The table shows about 130,000 clones, with around 73% occurring only once. This clone was counted a few times. The trim removed 0 bases at V and 3 bases at J, leaving 2 bases unmatched. CDR1 SNHLY and CDR2 FYNNEI come from the germline V gene. The CDR3 is 15 residues long. The sequencing sample was made of peripheral blood. J is TRBJ2-1 and V is TRBV2; 7 positions match TRBD1. The sequence derives from a man in his 60s who had recovered from COVID-19. CDR3 coding DNA: TGTGCCAGCAGTGAAGCGGACAGGTTCTACAATGAGCAGTTCTTC. Its translation: CASSEADRFYNEQFF.